This T cell receptor beta chain was identified during a study of blood T cell repertoires in COVID-19. Across the study: PBMCs, B-cell-depleted T cells, or T cells provided the cDNA or gDNA that made up the material.

The data were produced by immunoSEQ multiplex PCR, yet TCRdb's version contains in-frame clones alone and is incomplete. The sample holds nearly 350,000 clones, approximately 89% seen once. The sequencing sample was made of peripheral blood. This TCR derives from a woman under 30 who had recovered from COVID-19.

The CDR3 reads CASSPGGGVGEKLFF. In DNA, the CDR3 is TGTGCCAGCAGCCCCGGTGGGGGGGTGGGTGAAAAACTGTTTTTT. This chain connects TRBV5-4 to TRBJ1-4, with TRBD1 as a possible D gene (5 bases). In germline, CDR1 is SGHNT, CDR2 YYREEE (reference sequence). This CDR3 has 15 amino acids. Trimming stripped 4 bases from V and 7 bases from J, with 17 bases between.